This passage covers 3 T cell receptor beta chains from one sample sequenced in a study of cytomegalovirus exposure and HLA in healthy donors. Both 60 Vbeta primers and 13 Jbeta primers went into the PCR. TCRdb's table, derived via immunoSEQ multiplex PCR, lists solely in-frame clones and lacks some. Of 75,000 to 95,000 clones listed, about 77% were seen once; the top ten hold 3% to 3.5%. The specimen sequenced was PBMCs. Receptors were obtained from a man aged 45 to 65 in good health and CMV-seronegative.

This rearrangement joins TRBV5-4 to TRBJ2-2, with D perhaps matching TRBD2 (6 bases). CDR3 length: 17 amino acids. The ends were cut back, 6 bases at V and 7 bases at J, with 25 bases in the middle. CDR1 and CDR2 (germline): SGHNT, YYREEE (reference sequence). The CDR3, as DNA: TGTGCCAGCATTCTCTACCCCATCGGCCTGGAGGGCGGGGAGCTGTTTTTT. Translated, it gives CASILYPIGLEGGELFF.

The gene calls are TRBV21-1 and TRBJ1-2; TRBD1 is taken as the D call from the table, unchecked against the DNA. TRBV21-1 is tagged as a pseudogene. The CDR3 runs to 17 residues. CDR3 bases: TGTGCCAGCAGCAAACCCAGGCAGGGGGCGTTTAACTATGGCTACACCTTC. Its protein is CASSKPRQGAFNYGYTF.

The chain carries TRBV4-1 and TRBJ1-2; D gene ambiguous. Germline V gives CDR1 MGHRA, CDR2 YSYEKL. The CDR3 consists of 15 residues. The V and J ends lost 0 bases and 6 bases respectively, with 14 bases between them. The CDR3 spells CASSQEATPRNGYTF. CDR3 nucleotides: TGCGCCAGCAGCCAAGAGGCCACCCCGAGGAATGGCTACACCTTC.